These T cell receptor beta chains were read from a single sample in a study of identical twins. TCRdb re-derived calls from the 5' RACE reads in MiXCR, one entry per CDR3 protein. The table records 400,000 to 600,000 distinct CDR3 sequences, 20% to 25% of them present only once. The same specimen was also included in a second study, on yellow fever vaccine responses in identical twins.

Sequenced material: CD4+ T cells sorted from blood. These receptors were collected from a woman younger than 35 in good health. Each CDR3 is given with its conserved first and last residue. D genes are given only for firm matches. For some rows the clone size is stated as once, few or many, or as a class when expanded; others skip it.

many,TRBJ1-1,TRBV10-3,-,CAISGEGITEAFF,TGTGCCATCAGTGGCGAGGGGATCACTGAAGCTTTCTTT
-,TRBJ2-2,TRBV15,-,CATSRDTVTGELFF,TGTGCCACCAGCAGAGATACTGTCACCGGGGAGCTGTTTTTT
few,TRBJ2-1,TRBV7-2,TRBD2,CASSLSPSGGDPYNEQFF,TGTGCCAGCAGCTTATCGCCTAGCGGGGGGGACCCCTACAATGAGCAGTTCTTC
-,TRBJ2-5,TRBV20-1,TRBD2,CSARDSSGAGGQHQETQYF,TGCAGTGCTAGAGATTCCTCAGGTGCGGGGGGACAACACCAAGAGACCCAGTACTTC
-,TRBJ2-1,TRBV5-1,-,CASSLAARDEQFF,TGCGCCAGCAGCTTGGCCGCGAGGGATGAGCAGTTCTTC
-,TRBJ2-1,TRBV14,-,CASSQVRAPNYNEQFF,TGTGCCAGCAGCCAAGTTCGGGCCCCAAACTACAATGAGCAGTTCTTC
-,TRBJ2-1,TRBV7-2,TRBD2,CASNQGPTSGTYNEQFF,TGTGCCAGCAACCAGGGCCCGACTAGCGGGACCTACAATGAGCAGTTCTTC
few,TRBJ2-1,TRBV7-2,-,CASKQSDLYNEQFF,TGTGCCAGCAAACAATCGGACCTCTACAATGAGCAGTTCTTC
few,TRBJ1-2,TRBV2,-,CASSEESAGFYGYTF,TGTGCCAGCAGTGAAGAGAGCGCAGGCTTTTATGGCTACACCTTC
few,TRBJ1-2,TRBV15,-,CATSRDRGLLSYGYTF,TGTGCCACCAGCAGAGATCGGGGCTTACTAAGTTATGGCTACACCTTC
few,TRBJ2-2,TRBV3-1,TRBD1,CASIGIPGTGDTGELFF,TGTGCCAGCATTGGCATCCCCGGGACAGGAGACACCGGGGAGCTGTTTTTT
few,TRBJ1-1,TRBV27,-,CASKNRQANTEAFF,TGTGCCAGCAAAAACCGACAGGCGAACACTGAAGCTTTCTTT
few,TRBJ2-1,TRBV11-1,TRBD2,CASIPLGGLAGTRNEQFF,TGTGCCAGCATCCCGTTAGGTGGACTAGCGGGAACCAGGAATGAGCAGTTCTTC
-,TRBJ1-5,TRBV7-9,-,CASSSETRNNQPQHF,TGTGCCAGCAGCTCGGAGACGCGGAACAATCAGCCCCAGCATTTT
-,TRBJ1-1,TRBV27,-,CASSLDRYYGEAFF,TGTGCCAGCAGTTTAGACCGATATTACGGTGAAGCTTTCTTT
few,TRBJ2-3,TRBV19,-,CASMVRRGTDTQYF,TGTGCCAGTATGGTCAGGAGGGGAACAGATACGCAGTATTTT
-,TRBJ2-3,TRBV11-2,TRBD2,CASTQYGGTSSTDTQYF,TGTGCCAGCACTCAATACGGGGGGACTTCTAGCACAGATACGCAGTATTTT
-,TRBJ2-3,TRBV5-1,TRBD1,CASSPSGQGGSTDTQYF,TGCGCCAGCAGCCCAAGCGGACAGGGGGGAAGCACAGATACGCAGTATTTT
-,TRBJ2-7,TRBV27,TRBD1,CASRLNGQGVSYEQYF,TGTGCCAGCAGACTTAACGGACAGGGGGTTTCTTACGAGCAGTACTTC
few,TRBJ2-5,TRBV20-1,-,CSAPAAGKSHETQYF,TGCAGTGCCCCCGCGGCGGGGAAATCGCATGAGACCCAGTACTTC
few,TRBJ2-1,TRBV5-1,TRBD2,CASSLEGSGGWNEQFF,TGCGCCAGCAGCTTGGAGGGTAGCGGGGGCTGGAATGAGCAGTTCTTC
many,TRBJ2-1,TRBV29-1,-,CSVELVNNEQFF,TGCAGCGTTGAGCTGGTCAACAATGAGCAGTTCTTC
few,TRBJ1-1,TRBV20-1,-,CSAREDMNTEAFF,TGCAGTGCTAGGGAGGACATGAACACTGAAGCTTTCTTT
-,TRBJ2-3,TRBV5-1,-,CASSQSPTGRVTDTQYF,TGCGCCAGCAGCCAAAGCCCCACAGGGCGGGTCACAGATACGCAGTATTTT
-,TRBJ2-7,TRBV5-8,TRBD2,CASSPQSGSYEQYF,TGTGCCAGCAGTCCCCAAAGCGGGAGTTACGAGCAGTACTTC
few,TRBJ2-2,TRBV3-1,-,CASSQDTLAPGELFF,TGTGCCAGCAGCCAAGATACCCTAGCGCCCGGGGAGCTGTTTTTT
-,TRBJ1-5,TRBV6-1,-,CASRGRGMGPQHF,TGTGCCAGCAGGGGACGGGGAATGGGGCCCCAGCATTTT
-,TRBJ2-7,TRBV6-5,-,CASSYGLAYEQYF,TGTGCCAGCAGTTACGGTCTCGCCTACGAGCAGTACTTC
-,TRBJ1-4,TRBV7-2,-,CASSVDRPNEKLFF,TGTGCCAGCAGCGTTGACAGACCTAATGAAAAACTGTTTTTT